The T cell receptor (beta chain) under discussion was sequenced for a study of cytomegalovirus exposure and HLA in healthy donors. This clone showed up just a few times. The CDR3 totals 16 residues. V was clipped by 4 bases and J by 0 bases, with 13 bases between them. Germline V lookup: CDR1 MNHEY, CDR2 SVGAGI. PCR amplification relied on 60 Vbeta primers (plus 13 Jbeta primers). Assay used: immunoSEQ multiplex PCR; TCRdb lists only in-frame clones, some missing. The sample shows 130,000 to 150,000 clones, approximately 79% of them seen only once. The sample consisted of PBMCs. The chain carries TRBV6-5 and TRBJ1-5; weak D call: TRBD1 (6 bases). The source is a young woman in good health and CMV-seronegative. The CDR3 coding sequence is TGTGCCAGCAGTTCCTCAGGGGTATATAGCAATCAGCCCCAGCATTTT. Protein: CASSSSGVYSNQPQHF.